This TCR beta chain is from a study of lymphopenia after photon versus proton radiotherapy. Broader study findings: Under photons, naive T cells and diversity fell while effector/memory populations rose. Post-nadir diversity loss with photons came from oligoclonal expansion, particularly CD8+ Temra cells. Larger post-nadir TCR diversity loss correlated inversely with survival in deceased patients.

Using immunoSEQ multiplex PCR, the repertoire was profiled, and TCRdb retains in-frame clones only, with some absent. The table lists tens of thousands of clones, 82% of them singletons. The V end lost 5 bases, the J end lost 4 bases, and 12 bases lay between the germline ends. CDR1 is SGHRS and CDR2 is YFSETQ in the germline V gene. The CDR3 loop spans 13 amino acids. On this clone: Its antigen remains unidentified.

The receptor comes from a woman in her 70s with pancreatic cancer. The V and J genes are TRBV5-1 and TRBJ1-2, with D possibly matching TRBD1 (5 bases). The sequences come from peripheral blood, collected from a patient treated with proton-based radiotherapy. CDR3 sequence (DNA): TGCGCCAGCAGTCTCGACAGAGCCTATGGCTACACCTTC. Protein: CASSLDRAYGYTF.